One and the same sample provided the 32 T cell receptor beta chains below, sequenced in a study of blood T cell repertoires in COVID-19. TCRdb's table, derived via immunoSEQ multiplex PCR, lists solely in-frame clones and lacks some. The data show 200,000 to 300,000 clones, with 70% to 90% seen just once and about 2.5% held by the top ten. The sample consisted of peripheral blood. Receptors were obtained from a woman in her 50s with acute or convalescent COVID-19.

The chain couples TRBV2 to TRBJ1-1; 7 positions agree with TRBD1. Unmatched junction bases numbered 2, after V lost 3 bases and J lost 4 bases. The CDR3 contains 13 residues. Looked up from germline, CDR1 is SNHLY and CDR2 is FYNNEI. The CDR3 here is CASSEGQTTEAFF. In DNA, the CDR3 is TGTGCCAGCAGTGAGGGACAGACCACTGAAGCTTTCTTT.

This chain links TRBV19 with TRBJ1-4; D perhaps matches TRBD1 (5 bases). The V and J ends lost 5 bases and 14 bases respectively, with 9 bases between them. The CDR3 loop spans 10 amino acids. Germline V lookup: CDR1 LNHDA, CDR2 SQIVND (reference sequence). The CDR3 loop reads CASSRQSLFF. CDR3 nucleotide sequence: TGTGCCAGTAGTCGACAGAGTCTGTTTTTT.

The chain has TRBV27 and TRBJ2-7; the match to TRBD1 covers 7 bases. CDR1 and CDR2 from the germline V gene are MNHEY and SMNVEV (reference sequence). With 8 bases clipped from V and 11 bases from J, the junction kept 9 bases outside the gene matches. The CDR3 totals 11 residues. For the CDR3, the DNA is TGTGCCAGCGCCAATAGGGGGCCGGAGTACTTC. It codes for CASANRGPEYF.

To note about this clone: Other DNA sequences in this specimen translate into the identical CDR3. The gene calls are TRBV28 and TRBJ2-1, with TRBD2 identical over 11 bases. In germline, CDR1 is MDHEN, CDR2 SYDVKM. The CDR3 has 16 residues. V shed 4 bases and J 4 bases; nucleotides not matched to a gene: 6. CDR3 region: CASSSPLAGVYNEQFF. CDR3 in DNA: TGTGCCAGCAGTTCGCCACTAGCGGGAGTGTACAATGAGCAGTTCTTC.

The genes are TRBV28 and TRBJ2-6; 8 nucleotides match TRBD1. The CDR3 consists of 18 residues. V gave up 4 bases and J gave up 1 base; unmatched junction bases: 9. CDR1 MDHEN and CDR2 SYDVKM come from the germline V gene. The CDR3 nucleotides read TGTGCCAGCAGTTCGCGGACAGGGCTGGGGTCTGGGGCCAACGTCCTGACTTTC. It yields the protein CASSSRTGLGSGANVLTF.

This chain links TRBV5-5 with TRBJ2-1, with 8 positions matching TRBD2. Looked up from germline, CDR1 is SGHKS and CDR2 is YYEKEE (reference sequence). This CDR3 comprises 15 residues. With V trimmed by 0 bases and J by 1 base, 0 bases remained unmatched. CDR3 loop: CASSLASGSYNEQFF. The CDR3 coding sequence is TGTGCCAGCAGCTTGGCTAGCGGGTCCTACAATGAGCAGTTCTTC.

This chain uses TRBV6-1 with TRBJ1-1; D is unclear. Between the trimmed V and J ends, which lost 3 bases and 7 bases, there was a span of 12 bases. Germline lookup yields CDR1 MNHNS and CDR2 SASEGT. This CDR3 has 13 residues. The CDR3 bases are TGTGCCAGCAGTGAGGTCGGGGAAGGTGAAGCTTTCTTT. Translated, it gives CASSEVGEGEAFF.

The V call is TRBV5-1, the J call TRBJ2-2; the D gene is possibly TRBD2 (5 bases). V dropped 1 base and J dropped 6 bases, with 13 bases sitting between them. The CDR3 spans 15 residues. The germline CDR1 and CDR2 sequences are SGHRS and YFSETQ. The CDR3, as DNA: TGCGCCAGCAGCTTGTTTTTTAGCGAGTCCGGGGAGCTGTTTTTT. The encoded protein is CASSLFFSESGELFF.

The chain carries TRBV15 and TRBJ2-1; TRBD2 aligns across 9 bases. The germline V gene encodes CDR1 LNHNV and CDR2 YYDKDF (reference sequence). The V and J ends lost 5 bases and 10 bases, in that order; junction bases with no gene match: 3. This CDR3 spans 12 amino acids. The CDR3 DNA follows: TGTGCCACCAGCCCCGGGACTAGCGAGCAGTTCTTC. It encodes CATSPGTSEQFF.

This chain joins TRBV3-1 (or the pseudogene TRBV3-2) and TRBJ2-7; TRBD2 is a possible D gene (5 bases). Germline loops: CDR1 LGHDT, CDR2 YNNKEL (reference sequence). The CDR3 length is 14 residues. Between the trimmed V and J ends, which lost 9 bases and 3 bases, there was a span of 18 bases. This chain's CDR3 is CASSKGAQVYEQYF. CDR3 DNA sequence: TGTGCCAGTTCAAAGGGAGCGCAAGTCTACGAGCAGTACTTC.

This clone appeared a few times. The chain uses TRBV5-4 and TRBJ1-1, with a possible D match to TRBD1 (5 bases). This CDR3 region has 14 residues. Germline-derived CDR1 and CDR2 are SGHNT and YYREEE (reference sequence). The V end was cut by 0 bases, the J end by 6 bases, with 12 bases between. The chain's CDR3 is CASSLAGARAEAFF. For the CDR3, the DNA is TGTGCCAGCAGCTTGGCTGGGGCCCGGGCTGAAGCTTTCTTT.

This chain links TRBV28 with TRBJ1-1; the D gene is possibly TRBD1 (5 bases). V gave up 6 bases and J gave up 3 bases, with 8 bases separating them. Germline CDR1 reads MDHEN; CDR2 reads SYDVKM. The CDR3 length is 12 residues. The CDR3 here is CASRDTYTEAFF. The CDR3, as DNA: TGTGCCAGCAGGGACACTTACACTGAAGCTTTCTTT.

The J gene is TRBJ2-7, the V gene TRBV5-6; TRBD2 might be the D (5 bases). V lost 4 bases to trimming and J lost 9 bases, with 14 bases between them. Per the germline V gene, CDR1 is SGHDT and CDR2 is YYEEEE. The CDR3 sequence is 12 residues long. CDR3 in DNA: TGTGCCAGCAGCGACTTCACTAGTGCGCAGTACTTC. This codes for CASSDFTSAQYF.

This rearrangement joins TRBV28 to TRBJ1-4, with 10 bases matching TRBD1. The length of the CDR3 is 20 residues. Trimming took 3 bases from V and 8 from J; bases not matched to a gene: 21. The germline V gene has CDR1 MDHEN and CDR2 SYDVKM. The CDR3 loop is CASSLAGTGVKFINQEKLFF. CDR3 coding DNA: TGTGCCAGCAGTTTGGCCGGGACAGGGGTTAAGTTTATCAATCAGGAAAAACTGTTTTTT. The full variable domain, rest sourced from reference TRBV28 and TRBJ1-4, is DVKVTQSSRYLVKRTGEKVFLECVQDMDHENMFWYRQDPGLGLRLIYFSYDVKMKEKGDIPEGYSVSREKKERFSLILESASTNQTSMYLCASSLAGTGVKFINQEKLFFGSGTQLSVL.

This chain connects TRBV5-4 to TRBJ2-1; D is unclear. The V gene lost 4 bases and the J gene lost 2 bases, with 16 bases spanning the gap. CDR3 length: 16 amino acids. Per germline, CDR1 SGHNT and CDR2 YYREEE (reference sequence). The CDR3: CASSPQLYSPYNEQFF. CDR3 DNA: TGTGCCAGCAGCCCCCAACTTTACTCGCCCTACAATGAGCAGTTCTTC.

V is TRBV4-2 and J is TRBJ2-7; 8 bases are shared with TRBD2. CDR3 length: 14 residues. Germline V lookup: CDR1 LGHNA, CDR2 YNFKEQ. Trimming removed 0 bases from V and 3 bases from J; junction bases left unmatched: 1. This CDR3 reads CASSQDTSGYEQYF. CDR3 bases: TGTGCCAGCAGCCAAGATACTAGCGGCTACGAGCAGTACTTC.

V gene TRBV29-1 combines with J gene TRBJ2-1; 8 nucleotides line up with TRBD1. The V gene end was trimmed by 5 bases and the J gene end by 5 bases; junction bases not matched to a gene: 5. The CDR3 is 13 residues long. Germline V gene lookup returns CDR1 SQVTM and CDR2 ANQGSEA. The CDR3 nucleotides are TGCAGCGTTAAGGCAGGGGGCGACAATGAGCAGTTCTTC. Its protein product is CSVKAGGDNEQFF.

Turning to this clone: The junction departs from the called germline gene at one end, perhaps through a read error. This sequence joins TRBV18 and TRBJ2-3; TRBD1 aligns across 12 bases. This CDR3 spans 15 amino acids. Germline loops: CDR1 KGHSH, CDR2 LQKENI. The CDR3 protein is CATSGGDRGQITQYF. The CDR3 DNA reads as TGTGCCACCTCAGGAGGGGACAGGGGGCAAATCACGCAGTATTTT.

CDR3: CSVAGTSGRETDTQYF. The CDR3 DNA follows: TGCAGCGTTGCCGGGACTAGCGGGAGGGAGACAGATACGCAGTATTTT. The chain recombines TRBV29-1 with TRBJ2-3; the match to TRBD2 covers 16 bases. With 4 bases clipped from V and 3 bases from J, the junction kept 4 bases outside the gene matches. The CDR3 loop spans 16 amino acids. Germline V gene lookup returns CDR1 SQVTM and CDR2 ANQGSEA.

V usage is TRBV7-8 and J usage is TRBJ2-7; maybe TRBD2 (6 bases). V shed 1 base and J shed 2 bases, with 12 bases lying between them. Germline lookup yields CDR1 SGHVS and CDR2 FQNEAQ. CDR3 length: 15 residues. The CDR3 DNA reads as TGTGCCAGCAGCTTAGAACGGGACTCGCCCTACGAGCAGTACTTC. This sequence encodes CASSLERDSPYEQYF.

The chain has TRBV7-3 and TRBJ1-1; 9 bases agree with TRBD1. Looked up from germline, CDR1 is SGHTA and CDR2 is FQGTGA. This CDR3 contains 17 residues. Unmatched junction bases numbered 9, after V lost 0 bases and J lost 4 bases. The CDR3 region has the DNA TGTGCCAGCAGCTTAACATCTGGAACAGGGGGCTTCACTGAAGCTTTCTTT. It specifies CASSLTSGTGGFTEAFF.

The chain joins TRBV4-1 to TRBJ2-2; TRBD2 aligns across 8 bases. With 0 bases clipped from V and 6 bases from J, the junction kept 3 bases outside the gene matches. In germline, CDR1 is MGHRA, CDR2 YSYEKL. This CDR3 has 15 amino acids. CDR3 loop: CASSQEMREAGELFF. CDR3 nucleotide sequence: TGCGCCAGCAGCCAAGAGATGCGGGAGGCCGGGGAGCTGTTTTTT.

This clone has more than one count but fewer than ten. V and J are TRBV27 and TRBJ1-2, with 9 bases that match TRBD1. This CDR3 spans 15 amino acids. Looked up from germline, CDR1 is MNHEY and CDR2 is SMNVEV (reference sequence). With 6 bases clipped from V and 2 bases from J, the junction kept 7 bases outside the gene matches. For the CDR3, the DNA is TGTGCCAGCAGATATTTAACAGGGGGCAACTATGGCTACACCTTC. Translated, it gives CASRYLTGGNYGYTF.

The CDR3 sequence is CASSIRTGTGNQPQHF. CDR3 nucleotides: TGTGCCAGTAGTATCCGCACCGGGACAGGCAATCAGCCCCAGCATTTT. The chain joins TRBV19 to TRBJ1-5; 7 bases line up with TRBD1. CDR1 is LNHDA and CDR2 is SQIVND in the germline V gene (reference sequence). Trimming cost V 3 bases and J 2 bases; bases outside gene matches: 7. CDR3 size: 16 residues.

The DNA of the CDR3 is TGTGCCAGCAGCCAATCCTTGGGAGTAGAGACCCAGTACTTC. Its protein product is CASSQSLGVETQYF. J is TRBJ2-5 and V is TRBV7-2; a possible D gene is TRBD2 (5 bases). V was trimmed by 5 bases and J by 4 bases, leaving 14 bases between them. The CDR3 has 14 residues. CDR1 SGHTA and CDR2 FQGNSA come from the germline V gene.

This clone was detected once. The V gene is TRBV28, the J gene TRBJ2-7, with unresolved D. In germline, CDR1 is MDHEN, CDR2 SYDVKM. Trimming stripped 2 bases from V and 0 bases from J, with 8 bases between. This CDR3 region has 14 residues. The chain's CDR3 is CASSLPRFSYEQYF. The CDR3 coding sequence is TGTGCCAGCAGTTTACCCCGGTTCTCCTACGAGCAGTACTTC.

Here the CDR3 reads CASSYDGRDEKLFF. CDR3 bases: TGTGCCAGTAGTTACGACGGGAGGGATGAAAAACTGTTTTTT. The chain is built from TRBV19 and TRBJ1-4; D remains ambiguous. The ends were cut back, 5 bases at V and 6 bases at J, with 13 bases in the middle. The CDR3 covers 14 residues. CDR1 is LNHDA and CDR2 is SQIVND in the germline V gene (reference sequence).

This sequence joins TRBV5-1 and TRBJ2-1; 13 positions match TRBD2. This CDR3 has 14 amino acids. Looked up from germline, CDR1 is SGHRS and CDR2 is YFSETQ. Unmatched junction bases numbered 6, after V lost 7 bases and J lost 8 bases. The CDR3 loop reads CASRGLAGVHEQFF. The DNA for the CDR3 is TGCGCCAGCCGCGGACTAGCGGGAGTACATGAGCAGTTCTTC.

V usage is TRBV11-1 and J usage is TRBJ2-7; TRBD2 matches 7 bases. The junction had 12 bases not matched to a gene; V was cut back by 5 bases and J by 2 bases. Germline V gene sequence: CDR1 SGHAT, CDR2 FQDESV (reference sequence). This CDR3 spans 16 amino acids. The DNA for the CDR3 is TGTGCCAGCAGCCGCCCCTTGGGACTACAAGCCTACGAGCAGTACTTC. Encoded protein: CASSRPLGLQAYEQYF.

CDR3 in DNA: TGCGCCAGCAGCTTAACCGACGGGGATGAAGCTTTCTTT. This codes for CASSLTDGDEAFF. The chain joins TRBV5-1 to TRBJ1-1; no firm D call. There are 13 residues in the CDR3. The germline CDR1 and CDR2 sequences are SGHRS and YFSETQ. The germline V and J ends were trimmed by 2 bases and 7 bases, with 12 bases remaining between them.

The V and J genes are TRBV7-2 and TRBJ2-5; perhaps TRBD2 as D (6 bases). There are 13 residues in the CDR3. The germline V and J ends were trimmed by 6 bases and 5 bases, with 13 bases remaining between them. CDR1 SGHTA and CDR2 FQGNSA come from the germline V gene. The CDR3 DNA sequence: TGTGCCAGCAGAAGCGGGCCTTGGGAGACCCAGTACTTC. Translated: CASRSGPWETQYF.

The gene calls are TRBV18 and TRBJ2-5; 8 positions agree with TRBD2. CDR1 is KGHSH, CDR2 LQKENI, per germline. CDR3 length equals 14 residues. The J segment lost 2 bases and the V segment lost 3 bases, leaving 2 bases of the junction unmatched. Here the CDR3 reads CASSPTSGQETQYF. In DNA, the CDR3 is TGTGCCAGCTCACCTACTAGCGGACAAGAGACCCAGTACTTC.